What follows describes a single TCR beta chain. Original processing methods: Nucleated cell number was recorded as an estimate derived from reference gene primer amplification. Only in-frame clones appear in the TCRdb table, and some are missing; sequencing was by immunoSEQ multiplex PCR. The V and J calls and the clone size are those of that table, but D and trimming were determined from the DNA. The repertoire includes roughly 220,000 clones, about 85% of them detected once, and about 20% sits in the top ten. Germline V gene data show CDR1 as MDHEN and CDR2 as SYDVKM. V was trimmed by 10 bases and J by 0 bases, leaving 13 bases between them. The CDR3 runs to 13 residues. This entry belongs to a study of blood T cell repertoires in COVID-19. Overall study: Italy, Spain and the United States were the sources of the convalescent and acute COVID-19 samples. PBMCs, B-cell-depleted T cells, or T cells provided the cDNA or gDNA that made up the material.

The source is a man younger than 45 with active or convalescent COVID-19. Sequences were obtained from peripheral blood. This chain links TRBV28 with TRBJ2-7, with a weak D call TRBD1 (6 bases). CDR3 DNA: TGTGCCACCCACACAGGGTTCTCCTACGAGCAGTACTTC. This gives the protein CATHTGFSYEQYF. Complete variable domain (other parts from reference TRBV28 and TRBJ2-7): DVKVTQSSRYLVKRTGEKVFLECVQDMDHENMFWYRQDPGLGLRLIYFSYDVKMKEKGDIPEGYSVSREKKERFSLILESASTNQTSMYLCATHTGFSYEQYFGPGTRLTVT.